This T cell receptor beta chain appears in the sequencing data of a study of neurological immune-mediated disorders. Germline V CDR1 and CDR2: DFQATT, SNEGSKA (reference sequence). V lost 2 bases and J lost 5, with 17 bases in between. The CDR3 is made up of 15 amino acids. This clonotype was observed a few times. Each CDR3 protein gets one entry after TCRdb re-called the 5' RACE reads with MiXCR. The sample has about 74,000 distinct CDR3 sequences, less than 5.5% seen once. Sequencing was performed on PBMCs. This TCR came from a man aged 18 to 29 with multiple sclerosis. V usage is TRBV20-1 and J usage is TRBJ2-3; D may be TRBD2 (6 bases). The CDR3 DNA reads as TGCAGTGCTAGAAAGGCGGGGACTTCTCAAGATACGCAGTATTTT. Residues: CSARKAGTSQDTQYF.